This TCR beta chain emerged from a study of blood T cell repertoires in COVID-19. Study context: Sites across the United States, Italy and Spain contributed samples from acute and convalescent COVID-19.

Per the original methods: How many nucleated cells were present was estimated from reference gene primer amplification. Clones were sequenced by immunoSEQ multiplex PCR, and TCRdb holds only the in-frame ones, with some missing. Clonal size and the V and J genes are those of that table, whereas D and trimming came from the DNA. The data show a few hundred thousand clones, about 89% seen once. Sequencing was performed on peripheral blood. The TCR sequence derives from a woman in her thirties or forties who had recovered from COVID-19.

CDR3 nucleotide sequence: TGCGCCAGCAGAGTCCTCCAGGGGACCTACAATGAGCAGTTCTTC. Residues: CASRVLQGTYNEQFF. V usage is TRBV5-1 and J usage is TRBJ2-1; possibly TRBD1 for D (6 bases). In germline, CDR1 is SGHRS, CDR2 YFSETQ. The CDR3 loop spans 15 amino acids. V dropped 5 bases and J dropped 2 bases, with 14 bases sitting between them.